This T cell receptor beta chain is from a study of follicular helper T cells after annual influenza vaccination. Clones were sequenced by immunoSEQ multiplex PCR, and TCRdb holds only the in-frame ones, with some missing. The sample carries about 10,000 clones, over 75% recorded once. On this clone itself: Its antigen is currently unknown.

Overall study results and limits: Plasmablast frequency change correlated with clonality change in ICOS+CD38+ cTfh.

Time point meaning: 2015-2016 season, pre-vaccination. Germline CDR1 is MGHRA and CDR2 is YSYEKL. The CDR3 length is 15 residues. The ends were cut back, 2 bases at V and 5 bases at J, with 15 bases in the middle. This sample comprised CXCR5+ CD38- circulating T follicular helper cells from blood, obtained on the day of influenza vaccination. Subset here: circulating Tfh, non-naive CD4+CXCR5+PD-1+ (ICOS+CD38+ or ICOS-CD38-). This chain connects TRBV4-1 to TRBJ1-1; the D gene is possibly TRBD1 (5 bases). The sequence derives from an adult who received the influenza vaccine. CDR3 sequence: CASSQFDSRGTEAFF. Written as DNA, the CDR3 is TGCGCCAGCAGCCAATTCGACAGCCGGGGGACTGAAGCTTTCTTT.